This T cell receptor (beta chain) appears in the sequencing data of a study of coeliac disease. On the study more broadly: Coeliac patients had newly diagnosed active disease, refractory type I disease, or gluten-free diet control. Study-level results: Few TRB amino acid sequences were shared between samples; most were unique. Lower clonality than controls marked TRB and TRG repertoires from active celiac intraepithelial and lamina propria samples.

Method: immunoSEQ multiplex PCR; TCRdb's copy keeps in-frame clones and lacks some. In the table there are thousands of clones, roughly three fifths of which are singletons. On this clone: Its cognate antigen is unknown.

The CDR3 contains 16 residues. Germline values: CDR1 SGHAT, CDR2 FQNNGV. Between the trimmed V and J ends, which lost 6 bases and 4 bases, there was a span of 18 bases. The source is an older woman with celiac disease. Sequenced: lamina propria lymphocytes from the gut. The V gene is TRBV11-2, the J gene TRBJ2-2; possibly TRBD2 for D (7 bases). The CDR3 coding sequence is TGTGCCAGCAGTCGGAGTAAGGGGGAGGGCACCGGGGAGCTGTTTTTT. Translated, it gives CASSRSKGEGTGELFF.